The entry below describes one TCR beta chain. The method was immunoSEQ multiplex PCR; TCRdb's version includes in-frame clones alone and lacks a portion of them. This sample has around 230,000 clones, with 86% found just once. These data come from a study of blood T cell repertoires in COVID-19. CDR1 and CDR2 (germline): SGHNT, YENEEA. The trim removed 5 bases at V and 0 bases at J, leaving 8 bases unmatched. The CDR3 sequence is 16 residues long. Sequencing was performed on peripheral blood. The clonotype originates from a man between 25 and 39 years old who had recovered from COVID-19. V usage is TRBV11-3 and J usage is TRBJ2-3, with 7 bases fitting TRBD1. This CDR3 reads CASSPREGASTDTQYF. The CDR3 coding sequence is TGTGCCAGCAGCCCCCGAGAGGGGGCTAGCACAGATACGCAGTATTTT.